This entry features one TCR beta chain sequence. The length of the CDR3 is 14 residues. The sample is drawn from a study of T cell clusters in autoimmune cytopenias. One tube held mixed TRB-A and TRB-B primer pools for touch-down PCR. No DNA is given; TCRdb re-called the multiplex PCR reads and lists each CDR3 protein once. Recorded for this sample: approximately 10,000 distinct CDR3 sequences. Each sample's input was about 250 ng genomic DNA, 30,000 to 45,000 genome equivalents. The sequencing input was peripheral blood. J is TRBJ2-1 and V is TRBV12-3 or TRBV12-4. This TCR was recovered from a human donor with an autoimmune cytopenia or autoimmune hepatitis (not recorded which). The CDR3 sequence: CASSVGLSGNEQFF.